One TCR beta chain is described in this entry. The data were taken from a study of blood T cell repertoires in COVID-19. The ends were cut back, 2 bases at V and 1 base at J, with 11 bases in the middle. The CDR3 consists of 15 residues. Germline loops: CDR1 LGHNA, CDR2 YNFKEQ. TCRdb's copy holds only in-frame clones and misses some; the assay was immunoSEQ multiplex PCR. The table includes about 200,000 clones, roughly 77% detected once. The sequencing input was peripheral blood. The clonotype comes from a woman in her thirties or forties with COVID-19, enrolled during active disease. The chain employs TRBV4-2 and TRBJ1-1; maybe TRBD1 (5 bases). CDR3 bases: TGTGCCAGCAGCCAAAACCCCCAGGGGAACACTGAAGCTTTCTTT. The encoded protein is CASSQNPQGNTEAFF.